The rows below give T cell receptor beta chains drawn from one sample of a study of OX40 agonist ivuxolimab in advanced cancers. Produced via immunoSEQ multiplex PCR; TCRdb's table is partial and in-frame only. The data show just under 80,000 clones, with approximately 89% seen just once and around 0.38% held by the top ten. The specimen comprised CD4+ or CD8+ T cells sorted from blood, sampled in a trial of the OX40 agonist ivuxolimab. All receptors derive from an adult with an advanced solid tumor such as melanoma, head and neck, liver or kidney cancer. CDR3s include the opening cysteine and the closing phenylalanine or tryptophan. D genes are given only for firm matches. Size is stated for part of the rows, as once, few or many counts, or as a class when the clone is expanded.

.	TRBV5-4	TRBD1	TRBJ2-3	TGTGCCAGCAGCCAGAAAGGACAGGGAGGTTGGATTGGCACAGATACGCAGTATTTT	CASSQKGQGGWIGTDTQYF
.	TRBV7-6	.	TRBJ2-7	TGTGCCAGCAGCTTAGGGGAACCCTACGAGCAGTACTTC	CASSLGEPYEQYF
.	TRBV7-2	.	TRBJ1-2	TGTGCCAGCAGCTTAGAGCAGGGGCTCTATGGCTACACCTTC	CASSLEQGLYGYTF
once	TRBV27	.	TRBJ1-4	TGTGCCAGCAGGAAAAGGACTCTAGATGAAAAACTGTTTTTT	CASRKRTLDEKLFF
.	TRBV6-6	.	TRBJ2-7	TGTGCCAGCAGTTACGGGGGGCAGGGTGGCCACGAGCAGTACTTC	CASSYGGQGGHEQYF
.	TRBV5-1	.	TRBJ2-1	TGCGCCAGCAGCTTGGATAGCCCCAGGAACAATGAGCAGTTCTTC	CASSLDSPRNNEQFF
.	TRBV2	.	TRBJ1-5	TGTGCCAGCCTCGATGTGCGACAGGGCAATCAGCCCCAGCATTTT	CASLDVRQGNQPQHF
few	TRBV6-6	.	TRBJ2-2	TGTGCCAGCAGTTACTTGGGGCCCCCGGAAACCGGGGAGCTGTTTTTT	CASSYLGPPETGELFF
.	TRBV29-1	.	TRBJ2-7	TGCAGCGTTGAAAAGGCCAACCCTCCCTACGAGCAGTACTTC	CSVEKANPPYEQYF
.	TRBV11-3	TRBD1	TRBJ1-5	TGTGCCAGCAGCGGCGACAGGGTGGTCGGATATAGCAATCAGCCCCAGCATTTT	CASSGDRVVGYSNQPQHF
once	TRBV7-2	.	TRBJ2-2	TGTGCCAGCAGGCCACCACCTGTAGGCGTCGGCGGGGAGCTGTTTTTT	CASRPPPVGVGGELFF
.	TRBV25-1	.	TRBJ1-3	TGTGCCAGCAGTGACAGAATTCTCTCTGGAAACACCATATATTTT	CASSDRILSGNTIYF
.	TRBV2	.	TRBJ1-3	TGTGCCAGCAGTTTCACGAGCTCTGGAAACACCATATATTTT	CASSFTSSGNTIYF
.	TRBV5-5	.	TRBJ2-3	TGTGCCAGCAGCTTGGTAACAGGTACAGATACGCAGTATTTT	CASSLVTGTDTQYF
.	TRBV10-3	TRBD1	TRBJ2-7	TGTGCCATCAGTGACACGGGACAGGGTATTTACGAGCAGTACTTC	CAISDTGQGIYEQYF
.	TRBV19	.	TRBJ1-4	TGTGCCAGTAGTAACCCCGGGACCCCAAAAGAAGAAAAACTGTTTTTT	CASSNPGTPKEEKLFF
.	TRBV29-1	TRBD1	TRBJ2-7	TGCAGCGTTCCGGGACAGGGGAACTGGGAGCAGTACTTC	CSVPGQGNWEQYF
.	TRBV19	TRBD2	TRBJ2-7	TGTGCCAGTAGCCGAACTAGCGGGGCCGGGGGCGAGCAGTACTTC	CASSRTSGAGGEQYF
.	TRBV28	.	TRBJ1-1	TGTGCCAGCAGTTTGTCTAACAGAGCTTTCTTT	CASSLSNRAFF
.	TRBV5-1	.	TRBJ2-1	TGCGCCAGCAGCTTAGGGCAGGGGTTTTCCAATGAGCGGTTCTTC	CASSLGQGFSNERFF
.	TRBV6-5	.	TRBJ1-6	TGTGCCAGCAGACAATCCGTTGGGAATTCACCCCTCCACTTT	CASRQSVGNSPLHF
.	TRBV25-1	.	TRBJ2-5	TGTGCCAGCAGTGATGCGGGGGCCTCAGAGACCCAGTACTTC	CASSDAGASETQYF
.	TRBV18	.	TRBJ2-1	TGTGCCAGCTCCCGGGTCGGGATCGATGAGCAGTTCTTC	CASSRVGIDEQFF
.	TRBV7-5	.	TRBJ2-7	TGTGTCAGAAGCCAAACCGGGACAGGGACCTACGAGCAGTACTTC	CVRSQTGTGTYEQYF
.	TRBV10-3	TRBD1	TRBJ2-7	TGTGCCATCAGGGGGGCCGGGACAGGGGGTAACGAGCAGTACTTC	CAIRGAGTGGNEQYF
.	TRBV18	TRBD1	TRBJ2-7	TGTGCCAGCTCTTCCGGACAGGACTCCTACGAGCAGTACTTC	CASSSGQDSYEQYF
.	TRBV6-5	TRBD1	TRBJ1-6	TGTGCCAGCAGCCTAGGACAGGGGACGCCACCCCTCCACTTT	CASSLGQGTPPLHF
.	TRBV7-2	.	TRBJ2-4	TGTGCCAGCAGCCAAAACGTAGAGGAGGTTCAGTACTTC	CASSQNVEEVQYF
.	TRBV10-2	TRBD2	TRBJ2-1	TGCGCCAGCAGTGATTGGACTAGCGGGTTAAATGAGCAGTTCTTC	CASSDWTSGLNEQFF
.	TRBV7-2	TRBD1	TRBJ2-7	TGTGCCAGCATCCAACAGGGACAGGGTGATAACGAGCAGTACTTC	CASIQQGQGDNEQYF
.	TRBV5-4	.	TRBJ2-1	TGTGCCAGCAGCTTGGGGGGGCCCCGCACCTCCTACAATGAGCAGTTCTTC	CASSLGGPRTSYNEQFF
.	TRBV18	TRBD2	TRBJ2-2	TGTGCCAGCTCGGCGACTAGCGGGAGGCCTGGGGAGCTGTTTTTT	CASSATSGRPGELFF
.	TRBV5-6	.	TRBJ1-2	TGTGCCAGCAGCCCCGGGAACTATGGCTACACCTTC	CASSPGNYGYTF
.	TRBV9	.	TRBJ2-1	TGTGCCAGCAGCGTAGGCCTTGCCCGGAATGAGCAGTTCTTC	CASSVGLARNEQFF
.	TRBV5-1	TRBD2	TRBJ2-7	TGCGCCAGCAGCTCCTCAGTCCTAGCGGGGGTACGGGAGCAGTACTTC	CASSSSVLAGVREQYF
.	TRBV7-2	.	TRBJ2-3	TGTGCCAGCAGCCCCCGTGCGGATACGCAGTATTTT	CASSPRADTQYF